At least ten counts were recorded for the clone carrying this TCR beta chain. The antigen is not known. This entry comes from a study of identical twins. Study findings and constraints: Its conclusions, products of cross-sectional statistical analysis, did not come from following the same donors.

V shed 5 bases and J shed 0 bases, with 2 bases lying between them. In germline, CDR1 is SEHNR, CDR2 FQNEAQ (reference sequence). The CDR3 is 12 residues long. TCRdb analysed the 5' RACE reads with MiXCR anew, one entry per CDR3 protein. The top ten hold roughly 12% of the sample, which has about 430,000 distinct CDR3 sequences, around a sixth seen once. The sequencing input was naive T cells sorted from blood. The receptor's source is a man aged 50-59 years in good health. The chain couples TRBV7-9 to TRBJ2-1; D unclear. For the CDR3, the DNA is TGTGCCAGCAGCGGCTCCTACAATGAGCAGTTCTTC. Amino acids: CASSGSYNEQFF.